A selection of T cell receptor beta chains follows, all from one sample in a study of identical twins. TCRdb called the 5' RACE reads again in MiXCR, with one record for every CDR3 protein. The data show 420,000 or so distinct CDR3 sequences, with around 18% seen just once and 9.5% to 15% held by the top ten. The sequenced sample was naive T cells sorted from blood. The origin of the receptors is a man aged 50 to 60 in good health. Both conserved end residues are part of each CDR3. A D gene is named only where the DNA matches it firmly. Rows give clone size only sometimes, using once, few, many, or a class for an expanded clone.

J gene: TRBJ1-1; D gene: -; V gene: TRBV7-2; clone size: -; CDR3 DNA: TGTGCCAGCAGCTTACGTTTCATTGGACAACCCAACACTGAAGCTTTCTTT; CDR3 protein: CASSLRFIGQPNTEAFF
J gene: TRBJ2-1; D gene: TRBD2; V gene: TRBV5-6; clone size: -; CDR3 DNA: TGTGCCAGCAGCTCCACCGGGACTAGCGGGGGGGCCTCGTACAATGAGCAGTTCTTC; CDR3 protein: CASSSTGTSGGASYNEQFF
J gene: TRBJ1-5; D gene: -; V gene: TRBV5-8; clone size: few; CDR3 DNA: TGTGCCAGCAGCGCCGCGAGGGGTCTCAATCAGCCCCAGCATTTT; CDR3 protein: CASSAARGLNQPQHF
J gene: TRBJ1-5; D gene: TRBD1; V gene: TRBV28; clone size: many; CDR3 DNA: TGTGCCAGCAGTTCAATACAGGGGGCCAGCAATCAGCCCCAGCATTTT; CDR3 protein: CASSSIQGASNQPQHF
J gene: TRBJ1-4; D gene: TRBD1; V gene: TRBV20-1; clone size: -; CDR3 DNA: TGCAGTGCTAGGGAGGGGGCGCAAGAAAAACTGTTTTTT; CDR3 protein: CSAREGAQEKLFF
J gene: TRBJ2-3; D gene: TRBD2; V gene: TRBV29-1; clone size: -; CDR3 DNA: TGCAGCGTTAATCCAGCGGGAGGGGGCACAGATACGCAGTATTTT; CDR3 protein: CSVNPAGGGTDTQYF
J gene: TRBJ2-5; D gene: -; V gene: TRBV6-2/TRBV6-3; clone size: -; CDR3 DNA: TGTGCCAGCAGTTACGCAGGGTATCAGACCCAGTACTTC; CDR3 protein: CASSYAGYQTQYF
J gene: TRBJ2-3; D gene: -; V gene: TRBV14; clone size: -; CDR3 DNA: TGTGCCAGCAGCCACACGGGCCAGGGCCCAACAGATACGCAGTATTTT; CDR3 protein: CASSHTGQGPTDTQYF
J gene: TRBJ2-7; D gene: TRBD2; V gene: TRBV4-3; clone size: -; CDR3 DNA: TGCGCCAGCAGCCAAACCAAAAGCGGGACTTACTACGAGCAGTACTTC; CDR3 protein: CASSQTKSGTYYEQYF
J gene: TRBJ1-1; D gene: TRBD1; V gene: TRBV7-8; clone size: -; CDR3 DNA: TGTGCCAGCAGCCATCCGACAGGGGAGGCAACCACTGAAGCTTTCTTT; CDR3 protein: CASSHPTGEATTEAFF
J gene: TRBJ2-2; D gene: -; V gene: TRBV29-1; clone size: -; CDR3 DNA: TGCAGCGTTGAAGATACTAGCTGGAGGGGGAACACCGGGGAGCTGTTTTTT; CDR3 protein: CSVEDTSWRGNTGELFF
J gene: TRBJ2-7; D gene: TRBD2; V gene: TRBV4-3; clone size: few; CDR3 DNA: TGCGCCAGCAGCCACGATAGCGGGAGTGCCTACGAGCAGTACTTC; CDR3 protein: CASSHDSGSAYEQYF
J gene: TRBJ2-1; D gene: TRBD2; V gene: TRBV24-1; clone size: -; CDR3 DNA: TGTGCCACCAGTGATAGCGGGAGCAATGAGCAGTTCTTC; CDR3 protein: CATSDSGSNEQFF
J gene: TRBJ2-2; D gene: TRBD2; V gene: TRBV13; clone size: -; CDR3 DNA: TGTGCCAGCAGCCTGCGGGGAGCGGGAGAGTCCGGGGAGCTGTTTTTT; CDR3 protein: CASSLRGAGESGELFF
J gene: TRBJ2-3; D gene: -; V gene: TRBV4-3; clone size: many; CDR3 DNA: TGCGCCAGCAGCGAGATAGACAAAAACACAGATACGCAGTATTTT; CDR3 protein: CASSEIDKNTDTQYF
J gene: TRBJ2-4; D gene: -; V gene: TRBV20-1; clone size: few; CDR3 DNA: TGCAGTGCTAGAGATTTTAGTAGTAAAAGATTACAAGGGGTGGACATTCAGTACTTC; CDR3 protein: CSARDFSSKRLQGVDIQYF
J gene: TRBJ2-2; D gene: TRBD2; V gene: TRBV2; clone size: -; CDR3 DNA: TGTGCCAGCAGTGAAGGGTATAGCGGGAGTTGGACCGGGGAGCTGTTTTTT; CDR3 protein: CASSEGYSGSWTGELFF
J gene: TRBJ2-5; D gene: TRBD1; V gene: TRBV20-1; clone size: few; CDR3 DNA: TGCAGTGCTGTGGGGGACAGGGAAGAGACCCAGTACTTC; CDR3 protein: CSAVGDREETQYF
J gene: TRBJ2-1; D gene: -; V gene: TRBV12-3/TRBV12-4; clone size: few; CDR3 DNA: TGTGCCAGCAGCTATTTTGGGTCGGCCAATGAGCAGTTCTTC; CDR3 protein: CASSYFGSANEQFF
J gene: TRBJ1-4; D gene: -; V gene: TRBV5-1; clone size: few; CDR3 DNA: TGCGCCAGCAGCTTGGACACGTCAACTAATGAAAAACTGTTTTTT; CDR3 protein: CASSLDTSTNEKLFF
J gene: TRBJ2-3; D gene: -; V gene: TRBV12-3/TRBV12-4; clone size: few; CDR3 DNA: TGTGCCAGCAGTTTTGTGCGGACAGATACGCAGTATTTT; CDR3 protein: CASSFVRTDTQYF
J gene: TRBJ2-1; D gene: TRBD1; V gene: TRBV4-2; clone size: -; CDR3 DNA: TGTGCCAGCAGCCAAGCTGGACAGGCCAACAATGAGCAGTTCTTC; CDR3 protein: CASSQAGQANNEQFF
J gene: TRBJ2-1; D gene: TRBD2; V gene: TRBV7-8; clone size: few; CDR3 DNA: TGTGCCAGCAGCTTATCCCGCCTAGCGGGGATCGATGAGCAGTTCTTC; CDR3 protein: CASSLSRLAGIDEQFF
J gene: TRBJ1-4; D gene: -; V gene: TRBV6-5; clone size: -; CDR3 DNA: TGTGCCAGCAGCCCTCTAGGGGAAAAACTGTTTTTT; CDR3 protein: CASSPLGEKLFF
J gene: TRBJ2-5; D gene: TRBD1; V gene: TRBV20-1; clone size: few; CDR3 DNA: TGCAGTGCTCCTACAGGGGAGGAGACCCAGTACTTC; CDR3 protein: CSAPTGEETQYF
J gene: TRBJ2-7; D gene: -; V gene: TRBV4-2; clone size: -; CDR3 DNA: TGTGCCAGCAGCCAAGTTGGGATTTTGGATAGAAGCTCCTACGAGCAGTACTTC; CDR3 protein: CASSQVGILDRSSYEQYF
J gene: TRBJ2-1; D gene: -; V gene: TRBV14; clone size: -; CDR3 DNA: TGTGCCAGCAGCCAGCCCCCTGGCGGGCAGTTCTTC; CDR3 protein: CASSQPPGGQFF
J gene: TRBJ2-3; D gene: TRBD2; V gene: TRBV24-1; clone size: few; CDR3 DNA: TGTGCCACCAGTGGACTAGCGGGAGCTAAGCAGTATTTT; CDR3 protein: CATSGLAGAKQYF
J gene: TRBJ2-1; D gene: -; V gene: TRBV12-3/TRBV12-4; clone size: -; CDR3 DNA: TGTGCCAGCAGTTTTTCTACTCGGGACAATGAGCAGTTCTTC; CDR3 protein: CASSFSTRDNEQFF
J gene: TRBJ2-5; D gene: -; V gene: TRBV20-1; clone size: many; CDR3 DNA: TGCAGTGCTGACTCGGGACGAAAGGAGACCCAGTACTTC; CDR3 protein: CSADSGRKETQYF
J gene: TRBJ1-1; D gene: -; V gene: TRBV10-3; clone size: -; CDR3 DNA: TGTGCCATCAGTGGGCGACAGACGAACACTGAAGCTTTCTTT; CDR3 protein: CAISGRQTNTEAFF
J gene: TRBJ2-1; D gene: -; V gene: TRBV20-1; clone size: many; CDR3 DNA: TGCAGTGCTAGAGGGGACATCTCCTACAATGAGCAGTTCTTC; CDR3 protein: CSARGDISYNEQFF
J gene: TRBJ2-2; D gene: TRBD2; V gene: TRBV4-2; clone size: many; CDR3 DNA: TGTGCCAGCAGCCAAACTCGGTGGGAGGGGAACACCGGGGAGCTGTTTTTT; CDR3 protein: CASSQTRWEGNTGELFF
J gene: TRBJ2-1; D gene: -; V gene: TRBV5-1; clone size: many; CDR3 DNA: TGCGCCAGCAGCTTGTTGTCGGCCTACTCTTACAATGAGCAGTTCTTC; CDR3 protein: CASSLLSAYSYNEQFF
J gene: TRBJ1-5; D gene: -; V gene: TRBV6-5; clone size: -; CDR3 DNA: TGTGCCAGCAGTTATTCAGGGGATAGCAATCAGCCCCAGCATTTT; CDR3 protein: CASSYSGDSNQPQHF
J gene: TRBJ2-3; D gene: TRBD1; V gene: TRBV5-1; clone size: -; CDR3 DNA: TGCGCCAGCAGCTTGGCCAGGGCAGGGGGCCTAACAGATACGCAGTATTTT; CDR3 protein: CASSLARAGGLTDTQYF
J gene: TRBJ1-5; D gene: -; V gene: TRBV5-6; clone size: -; CDR3 DNA: TGTGCCAGCAGCATAGGGTTTTATCAGCCCCAGCATTTT; CDR3 protein: CASSIGFYQPQHF
J gene: TRBJ2-7; D gene: -; V gene: TRBV7-9; clone size: many; CDR3 DNA: TGTGCCAGCAGCTTTTCGGCAGGTGGGGACTACGAGCAGTACTTC; CDR3 protein: CASSFSAGGDYEQYF
J gene: TRBJ2-2; D gene: -; V gene: TRBV13; clone size: few; CDR3 DNA: TGTGCCAGCAGCGGCGGCACCGGGGAGCTGTTTTTT; CDR3 protein: CASSGGTGELFF
J gene: TRBJ2-7; D gene: TRBD1; V gene: TRBV7-9; clone size: few; CDR3 DNA: TGTGCCAGCAGCATTCGGACAGGGCATCCAGGCGAGCAGTACTTC; CDR3 protein: CASSIRTGHPGEQYF
J gene: TRBJ2-1; D gene: TRBD1; V gene: TRBV14; clone size: -; CDR3 DNA: TGTGCCAGCAGCCACTTGATCCGGGACAGGGCAAGGGATGAGCAGTTCTTC; CDR3 protein: CASSHLIRDRARDEQFF
J gene: TRBJ1-4; D gene: -; V gene: TRBV12-3/TRBV12-4; clone size: -; CDR3 DNA: TGTGCCAGCAGTTTTCAGGGTGCCGCAACTAATGAAAAACTGTTTTTT; CDR3 protein: CASSFQGAATNEKLFF
J gene: TRBJ2-3; D gene: TRBD2; V gene: TRBV10-2; clone size: -; CDR3 DNA: TGCGCCAGCACCCCGGGACTAGGAGGAGATACGCAGTATTTT; CDR3 protein: CASTPGLGGDTQYF
J gene: TRBJ2-5; D gene: -; V gene: TRBV5-4; clone size: -; CDR3 DNA: TGTGCCAGCAGCTTGGTTCAGCAAGAGACCCGGTACTTC; CDR3 protein: CASSLVQQETRYF
J gene: TRBJ2-1; D gene: TRBD1; V gene: TRBV7-9; clone size: -; CDR3 DNA: TGTGCCAGCAGGGGACAGGGGGCATGGAATGAGCAGTTCTTC; CDR3 protein: CASRGQGAWNEQFF
J gene: TRBJ2-1; D gene: -; V gene: TRBV5-5; clone size: few; CDR3 DNA: TGTGCCAGCAGACGCACCGGGACTTACTACAATGAGCAGTTCTTC; CDR3 protein: CASRRTGTYYNEQFF
J gene: TRBJ1-2; D gene: -; V gene: TRBV4-2; clone size: -; CDR3 DNA: TGTGCCAGCAGCCAAGATAGGGCCCGCGGTCGCTACACCTTC; CDR3 protein: CASSQDRARGRYTF
J gene: TRBJ2-5; D gene: -; V gene: TRBV29-1; clone size: few; CDR3 DNA: TGCAGCGTTGAAGACCGCGGTGTAGAAGAGACCCAGTACTTC; CDR3 protein: CSVEDRGVEETQYF
J gene: TRBJ2-3; D gene: TRBD2; V gene: TRBV10-2; clone size: -; CDR3 DNA: TGCGCCAGCAGCCCGGGCGGAGCGGGATATGAGGCAGATACGCAGTATTTT; CDR3 protein: CASSPGGAGYEADTQYF
J gene: TRBJ2-5; D gene: TRBD2; V gene: TRBV7-2; clone size: few; CDR3 DNA: TGTGCCAGCATGGGAGTAGCGGGGCAAGAGACCCAGTACTTC; CDR3 protein: CASMGVAGQETQYF
J gene: TRBJ2-2; D gene: TRBD2; V gene: TRBV10-3; clone size: -; CDR3 DNA: TGTGCCAGTAGGGAGCGGGGGCGGACCGGGGAGCTGTTTTTT; CDR3 protein: CASRERGRTGELFF
J gene: TRBJ1-2; D gene: -; V gene: TRBV4-1; clone size: many; CDR3 DNA: TGCGCCAGCAGCCAAGATGTTTCCCCGCTCGGCTACACCTTC; CDR3 protein: CASSQDVSPLGYTF
J gene: TRBJ1-1; D gene: -; V gene: TRBV12-3/TRBV12-4; clone size: many; CDR3 DNA: TGTGCCAGCAGTCTTGACATACGAGCTTTCTTT; CDR3 protein: CASSLDIRAFF
J gene: TRBJ2-2; D gene: TRBD2; V gene: TRBV12-3/TRBV12-4; clone size: few; CDR3 DNA: TGTGCCAGCAGTTTTCGACTAGCGGGGGACACCGGGGAGCTGTTTTTT; CDR3 protein: CASSFRLAGDTGELFF
J gene: TRBJ2-1; D gene: -; V gene: TRBV7-2; clone size: many; CDR3 DNA: TGTGCCAGCAGCTTAAGGAAGACGAGCTCCTACAATGAGCAGTTCTTC; CDR3 protein: CASSLRKTSSYNEQFF